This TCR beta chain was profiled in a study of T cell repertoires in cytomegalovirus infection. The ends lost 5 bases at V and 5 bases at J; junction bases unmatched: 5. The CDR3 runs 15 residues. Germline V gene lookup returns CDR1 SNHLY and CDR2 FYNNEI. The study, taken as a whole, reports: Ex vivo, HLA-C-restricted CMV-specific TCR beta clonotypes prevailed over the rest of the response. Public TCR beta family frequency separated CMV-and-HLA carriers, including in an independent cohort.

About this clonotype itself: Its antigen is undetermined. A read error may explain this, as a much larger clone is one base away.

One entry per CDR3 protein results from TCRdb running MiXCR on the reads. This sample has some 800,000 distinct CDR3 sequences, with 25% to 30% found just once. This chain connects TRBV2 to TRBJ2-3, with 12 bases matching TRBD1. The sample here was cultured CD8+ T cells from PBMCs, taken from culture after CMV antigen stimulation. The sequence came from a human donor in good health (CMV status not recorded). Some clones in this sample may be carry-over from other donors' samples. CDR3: CASSPGQGAIDTQYF. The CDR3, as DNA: TGTGCCAGCAGTCCGGGACAGGGGGCGATAGATACGCAGTATTTT.